This T cell receptor beta chain came from a study of memory CD8 T cells in hepatitis C reinfection (dated by TCRdb to 2015 to 2018). Background for the entire study: Of the five donors, three spontaneously resolved two consecutive HCV infections, and two cleared a primary infection but developed chronic infection after reinfection. Previously published longitudinal data on tetramer+ CD8 T cell frequency were used to select the peak reinfection time point. Samples at the peak of reinfection were taken 3 to 8 weeks after reinfection was detected. Between the late 2000s and the early 2010s, 4 or 5 reinfection cases with stored pre-reinfection samples were identified. The TCR beta repertoire of virus-specific CD8 T cells was tracked longitudinally in a few donors across an HCV reinfection episode. HCV reinfection was defined as a positive HCV RNA test following two negative tests taken at least 60 days apart. In the reinfection study, participants with a resolved prior HCV infection were followed up every 3 months.

The sample's time point label, in plain terms: peak reinfection, 3 to 8 weeks after reinfection detection. Sorted cells were sequenced directly ex vivo, with no in vitro expansion before TCR sequencing. The donors, who were people who inject drugs, were enrolled in the Montreal Acute Hepatitis C Cohort Study (HEPCO) in Canada. As controls, total naive CD8 T cells, sorted as viable CD3+ CD8+ CD45RO-, were obtained from a couple of donors at each of the three reinfection time points. Before sorting, cryopreserved peripheral blood mononuclear cells were thawed and used as the source for purifying CD8 T cells. CD8 T cells were enriched by negative selection with the MACS CD8+ T cell Isolation Kit. Cell sorting was done on a BD FACSAria II sorter with FACSDiva software, and data were analyzed with FlowJo. General conclusions and limits of the study: Because the study included only five donors, definitive conclusions about public clonotypes linked to secondary clearance could not be reached.

Libraries were made using the immunoSEQ multiplex PCR assay. Genomic DNA was extracted from the sorted cells, and Adaptive Biotechnologies' automated high-throughput method was used to sequence the TCR beta V, D and J regions. A two-step, bias-controlled multiplex PCR was used to amplify CDR3 regions. An Illumina instrument was used to sequence the amplified TCR beta libraries. The authors' analysis ran thus. Demultiplexed reads were processed to reduce amplification and sequencing bias, and CDR3 sequences were assigned to gene families using the IMGT database. ImmunoSEQ software version 2.0 was used to analyze repertoire data. Out-of-frame sequences and sequences containing stop codons in the CDR3 were removed from the clonotype lists. Clonotypes below 0.01% frequency were excluded because they corresponded to less than one cell. Richness was calculated by dividing observed richness by input cell number, and evenness was calculated by dividing Shannon entropy by log observed richness. Repertoire diversity and the similarity between time points were measured using Simpson diversity and Morisita-Horn overlap indices. Each clonotype was placed into one of four groups: dominant (>1%), sub-dominant (0.5-0.99%), low abundance (0.1-0.49%) or lowest abundance (<0.1%). A germline index was calculated as total CDR3 length minus total nucleotide additions, divided by total CDR3 length. TCRdb mirrors the immuneACCESS table, restricted to in-frame sequences. Some clones are absent from its copies; in checked studies, under half trace to an unresolved V gene, and the reason for the others is unknown. Clonal size and the V and J genes are those of that table, whereas D and trimming came from the DNA. This sample has under 50,000 clones in its table, and over 75% of those were observed once. Jointly, the top ten make up around 1.2% of the sample.

On this clone: Its antigen specificity is not known. There are no base qualities to consult, and no much larger clone falls within one base.

After removal of 3 bases from V and 4 bases from J, the junction retains 5 bases not matched to a gene. Its CDR3 holds 15 amino acids, cysteine through phenylalanine. Kept here is only the CDR3 DNA, which spans 45 bases and is read in frame from base 1. Looking up the germline V gene yields CDR1 MGHRA and CDR2 YSYEKL. In this chain, TRBV4-1 is recombined with TRBJ1-5; TRBD1 fits 8 bases in the junction. The sample consisted of naive CD8+ T cells sorted from blood. This specimen's cell subset or site label, per the study, means: total naive CD8+CD45RO- T cells. The sequence came from a man aged 18 to 30 with hepatitis C virus infection. The CDR3 reads as follows: CASSQGTGTNQPQHF. The nucleotides are TGCGCCAGCAGCCAGGGGACAGGTACAAATCAGCCCCAGCATTTT.